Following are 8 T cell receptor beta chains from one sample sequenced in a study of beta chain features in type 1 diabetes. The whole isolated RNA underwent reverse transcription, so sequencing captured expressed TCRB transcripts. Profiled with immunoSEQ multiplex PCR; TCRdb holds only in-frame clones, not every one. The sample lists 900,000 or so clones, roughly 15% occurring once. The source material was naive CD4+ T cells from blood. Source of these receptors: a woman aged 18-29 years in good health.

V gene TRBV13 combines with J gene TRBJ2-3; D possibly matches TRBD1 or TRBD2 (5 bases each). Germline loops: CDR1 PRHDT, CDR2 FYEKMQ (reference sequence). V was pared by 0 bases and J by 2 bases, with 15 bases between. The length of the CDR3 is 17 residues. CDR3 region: CASSLGLGRVPTDTQYF. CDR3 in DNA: TGTGCCAGCAGCTTAGGCCTGGGACGAGTCCCCACAGATACGCAGTATTTT.

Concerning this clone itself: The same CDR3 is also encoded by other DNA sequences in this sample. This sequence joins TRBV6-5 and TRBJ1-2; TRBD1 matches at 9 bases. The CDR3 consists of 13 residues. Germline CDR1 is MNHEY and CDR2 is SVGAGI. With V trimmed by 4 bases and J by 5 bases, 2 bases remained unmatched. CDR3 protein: CASSFGQGYGYTF. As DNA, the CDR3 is TGTGCCAGCAGTTTCGGACAGGGGTATGGCTACACCTTC.

The CDR3 DNA reads as TGTGCCATCAGTGAATTCCCTCCAGGGGATGGGCAGCCCCAGCATTTT. Residues: CAISEFPPGDGQPQHF. V and J are TRBV10-3 and TRBJ1-5, with D perhaps TRBD1 (6 bases). V was cut by 3 bases and J by 7 bases, with 19 bases left in between. Germline V gene data show CDR1 as ENHRY and CDR2 as SYGVKD. CDR3 size: 16 residues.

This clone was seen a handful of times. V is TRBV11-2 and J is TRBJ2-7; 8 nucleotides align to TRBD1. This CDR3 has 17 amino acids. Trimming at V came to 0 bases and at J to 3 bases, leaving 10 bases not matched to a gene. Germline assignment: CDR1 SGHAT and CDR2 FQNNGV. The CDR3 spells CASSLEVGQGALYEQYF. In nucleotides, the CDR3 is TGTGCCAGCAGCTTAGAGGTCGGACAGGGCGCCCTCTACGAGCAGTACTTC.

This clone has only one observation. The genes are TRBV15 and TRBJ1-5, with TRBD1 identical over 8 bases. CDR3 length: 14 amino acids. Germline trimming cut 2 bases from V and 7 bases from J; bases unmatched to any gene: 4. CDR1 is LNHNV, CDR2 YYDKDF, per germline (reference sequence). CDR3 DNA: TGTGCCACCAGCAGATGGACAGGGATCCAGCCCCAGCATTTT. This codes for CATSRWTGIQPQHF.

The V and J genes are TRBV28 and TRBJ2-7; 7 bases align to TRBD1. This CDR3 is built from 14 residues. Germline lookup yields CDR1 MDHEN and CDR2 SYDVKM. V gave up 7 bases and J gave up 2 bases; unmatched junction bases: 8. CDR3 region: CASTPTGKAYEQYF. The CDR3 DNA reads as TGTGCCAGCACCCCGACAGGGAAAGCCTACGAGCAGTACTTC.

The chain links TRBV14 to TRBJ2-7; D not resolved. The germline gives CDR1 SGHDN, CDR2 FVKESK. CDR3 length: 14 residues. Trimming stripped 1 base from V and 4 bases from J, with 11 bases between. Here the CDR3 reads CASSQANVGYEQYF. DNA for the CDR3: TGTGCCAGCAGCCAAGCCAATGTCGGGTACGAGCAGTACTTC.

CDR3 sequence: CASSTGQGIDPDTQYF. CDR3 nucleotides: TGTGCCAGCAGCACCGGACAGGGGATTGACCCAGATACGCAGTATTTT. The chain combines TRBV5-4 with TRBJ2-3; 9 bases align to TRBD1. V was pared by 4 bases and J by 4 bases, with 10 bases of the junction left unmatched. Germline CDR1 reads SGHNT; CDR2 reads YYREEE (reference sequence). This CDR3 spans 16 amino acids.